Below are 2 T cell receptor beta chains sequenced from a single sample in a study of radiotherapy plus CTLA-4 blockade in lung cancer. This table comes from immunoSEQ multiplex PCR, and its TCRdb copy is limited to in-frame clones, with some not included. Among 40,000 to 50,000 clones listed, roughly 75% were seen once. The sample consisted of peripheral blood, taken from a patient treated with radiotherapy plus ipilimumab. The receptors were gathered from a human donor with non-small cell lung cancer who had stable disease on radiotherapy plus ipilimumab.

The chain is built from TRBV7-2 and TRBJ1-2, with D hard to call. Germline V gives CDR1 SGHTA, CDR2 FQGNSA. The germline V and J ends were trimmed by 3 bases and 4 bases, with 15 bases remaining between them. The CDR3 loop spans 15 amino acids. CDR3 sequence (DNA): TGTGCCAGCAGCTTTGCATCTGAGGGCGGCTATGGCTACACCTTC. Translation: CASSFASEGGYGYTF.

The table lists this clone with a count of one. The chain carries TRBV5-1 and TRBJ2-3; 12 positions agree with TRBD2. Germline V gene sequence: CDR1 SGHRS, CDR2 YFSETQ. Germline trimming cut 1 base from V and 7 bases from J; bases unmatched to any gene: 16. The CDR3 spans 19 residues. In DNA form, the CDR3 reads TGCGCCAGCAGCTTGACTTCCGACCTAGCGGGGGGGCCCACGAATACGCAGTATTTT. Its translation: CASSLTSDLAGGPTNTQYF.